The 21 T cell receptor beta chains below were found in one sample sequenced in a study of T cell responses to AZD1222 COVID-19 vaccine (dated by TCRdb to 2020 to 2023). The sample's time point label is to be understood as: baseline before first vaccination. The library came from the immunoSEQ multiplex PCR assay. What TCRdb holds here is the immuneACCESS table cut down to in-frame rearrangements. Part of the clones is not present; checked against another copy, under half of the missing clones reflect an unresolved V gene, and the others are unexplained. This sample lists roughly 120,000 clones; about 90% were detected once. The ten largest clonotypes hold around 8.6% of the sample. The sample consisted of peripheral blood, taken on day 0 of AZD1222 vaccination. These receptors originate from an adult in good health.

The genes are TRBV5-1 and TRBJ2-2; the match to TRBD1 covers 7 bases. CDR3 length: 17 residues. The germline V gene encodes CDR1 SGHRS and CDR2 YFSETQ. V shed 2 bases and J 6 bases; nucleotides not matched to a gene: 13. CDR3 coding DNA: TGCGCCAGCAGCTTTTCGGGACAGAGTTCTGGCGCCGGGGAGCTGTTTTTT. Its protein product is CASSFSGQSSGAGELFF.

This clone has only one observation. V gene TRBV5-1 combines with J gene TRBJ2-5; D may correspond to TRBD1 or TRBD2 (6 bases each). The germline V gene encodes CDR1 SGHRS and CDR2 YFSETQ. The CDR3 is made up of 14 amino acids. Trimming removed 0 bases from V and 7 bases from J, with 13 bases in between. In DNA, the CDR3 is TGCGCCAGCAGCTTGGTGGTAGGAGGGGGGACCCAGTACTTC. Translated: CASSLVVGGGTQYF.

The J gene is TRBJ1-5, the V gene TRBV19; a possible D gene is TRBD1 (5 bases). CDR1 and CDR2 (germline): LNHDA, SQIVND (reference sequence). The CDR3 runs 17 residues. Trimming stripped 5 bases from V and 0 bases from J, with 17 bases between. The CDR3 bases are TGTGCCAGTAGTCCTAGCTGGGACCCATATAGCAATCAGCCCCAGCATTTT. The encoded protein is CASSPSWDPYSNQPQHF.

With respect to this clone: The same CDR3 can be traced to other DNA sequences in this sample. The gene calls are TRBV7-9 and TRBJ2-7; 7 nucleotides match TRBD2. The trim removed 0 bases at V and 4 bases at J, leaving 3 bases unmatched. This CDR3 has 14 amino acids. Germline values: CDR1 SEHNR, CDR2 FQNEAQ (reference sequence). The CDR3 DNA follows: TGTGCCAGCAGCTTAGCGGGGGGGAGGTACGAGCAGTACTTC. Encoded protein: CASSLAGGRYEQYF.

The chain employs TRBV5-6 and TRBJ1-2, with 9 nucleotides matching TRBD1. The germline V gene has CDR1 SGHDT and CDR2 YYEEEE. J gave up 4 bases and V 4 bases, and 2 bases lay outside the gene matches. There are 13 residues in the CDR3. CDR3 coding DNA: TGTGCCAGCAGCGGGACAGGGAGCTATGGCTACACCTTC. Translating it yields CASSGTGSYGYTF.

This clone was recorded only once. The chain has TRBV10-2 and TRBJ1-1; no definite D call. Trimming cost V 6 bases and J 0 bases, with 8 bases left between them. The germline gives CDR1 WSHSY, CDR2 SAAADI. The CDR3 consists of 13 residues. Written as DNA, the CDR3 is TGCGCCAGCAGGGACCGACTGAACACTGAAGCTTTCTTT. The encoded protein is CASRDRLNTEAFF.

The rearrangement uses TRBV19 and TRBJ2-2; TRBD2 matches 11 bases. This CDR3 has 15 amino acids. Trimming took 10 bases from V and 6 from J; bases not matched to a gene: 10. CDR1 and CDR2 (germline): LNHDA, SQIVND (reference sequence). In DNA form, the CDR3 reads TGTGCCACCAAACCTCTAGCGGGAGGCGCCGGGGAGCTGTTTTTT. This sequence encodes CATKPLAGGAGELFF.

The chain links TRBV9 to TRBJ1-5; D is undetermined. The CDR3 runs 12 residues. Germline loops: CDR1 SGDLS, CDR2 YYNGEE. The V and J ends lost 2 bases and 7 bases respectively, with 7 bases between them. CDR3 in amino acids: CASSVVNQPQHF. The CDR3 DNA follows: TGTGCCAGCAGCGTCGTTAACCAGCCCCAGCATTTT.

This chain connects TRBV11-1 to TRBJ2-1; D is ambiguous. The V end lost 5 bases, the J end lost 1 base, and 9 bases lay between the germline ends. Germline CDR1 is SGHAT and CDR2 is FQDESV (reference sequence). The CDR3 loop spans 14 amino acids. The CDR3 DNA reads as TGTGCCAGCAGCCGAGGCGGATCCTACAATGAGCAGTTCTTC. This codes for CASSRGGSYNEQFF.

The DNA for the CDR3 is TGTGCCAGCAGGAGGGGGGACCGGGACACTAATTCACCCCTCCACTTT. It specifies CASRRGDRDTNSPLHF. The chain has TRBV2 and TRBJ1-6; tentatively, D is TRBD1 (6 bases). The CDR3 consists of 16 residues. Germline values: CDR1 SNHLY, CDR2 FYNNEI. V shed 6 bases and J shed 6 bases, with 18 bases lying between them.

The chain combines TRBV7-2 with TRBJ1-5; D remains unclear. The CDR3 runs to 13 residues. Germline V gene data show CDR1 as SGHTA and CDR2 as FQGNSA. Trimming shortened V by 3 bases and J by 4 bases, and 7 bases separated the two germline ends. CDR3 DNA: TGTGCCAGCAGCTTTGAAGCTAATCAGCCCCAGCATTTT. Amino acids: CASSFEANQPQHF.

The rearrangement uses TRBV5-1 and TRBJ1-4, with TRBD1 as a possible D gene (5 bases). With 2 bases removed from V and 0 bases from J, the gap between germline ends came to 11 bases. Germline values: CDR1 SGHRS, CDR2 YFSETQ. There are 16 residues in the CDR3. The CDR3 loop reads CASSFGGTTTNEKLFF. The CDR3 region has the DNA TGCGCCAGCAGCTTTGGAGGGACCACAACTAATGAAAAACTGTTTTTT.

This sequence joins TRBV30 and TRBJ2-4; TRBD2 agrees at 16 bases. The V gene end was trimmed by 3 bases and the J gene end by 1 base; junction bases not matched to a gene: 9. The V gene's germline CDR1 is GTSNPN and CDR2 SVGIG (reference sequence). The CDR3 length is 19 residues. CDR3 amino acids: CAWRTRGLAGGPAKNIQYF. CDR3 DNA sequence: TGTGCCTGGAGGACCCGGGGACTAGCGGGAGGGCCGGCCAAAAACATTCAGTACTTC.

The V gene is TRBV4-1, the J gene TRBJ1-2; TRBD1 might be the D (5 bases). This CDR3 has 13 amino acids. CDR1 and CDR2 (germline): MGHRA, YSYEKL. V was cut by 1 base and J by 13 bases, with 16 bases left in between. CDR3 loop: CASSQVSEGPVTF. In DNA form, the CDR3 reads TGCGCCAGCAGCCAAGTTAGTGAGGGGCCGGTCACCTTC.

With regard to this clone: The sample holds other DNA sequences that translate to the same CDR3. This chain links TRBV2 with TRBJ1-6; TRBD1 matches 9 bases. The V and J ends lost 6 bases and 8 bases, in that order; junction bases with no gene match: 5. Germline CDR1 SNHLY, CDR2 FYNNEI. The CDR3 is 14 residues long. The CDR3 region has the DNA TGTGCCAGCAGAAGGGACAGGGACGATTCACCCCTCCACTTT. It encodes CASRRDRDDSPLHF.

This chain joins TRBV5-3 and TRBJ1-5, with D possibly being TRBD1 (6 bases). TRBV5-3 is designated an ORF whose function remains uncertain. Deletions cut 6 bases from V and 5 bases from J, with 6 bases between. This CDR3 has 11 amino acids. In DNA, the CDR3 is TGTGCCAGAAAGGGGGATCAGCCCCAGCATTTT. It translates to CARKGDQPQHF.

CDR3 residues: CASSIQGAASPYLGYTF. As DNA, the CDR3 is TGTGCCAGTAGTATCCAGGGGGCGGCAAGCCCCTATCTCGGCTACACCTTC. V gene TRBV19 combines with J gene TRBJ1-2, with TRBD1 identical over 8 bases. V was clipped by 3 bases and J by 8 bases; unmatched bases: 17. This CDR3 spans 17 amino acids. Germline CDR1 and CDR2: LNHDA and SQIVND (reference sequence).

The chain couples TRBV19 to TRBJ1-4, with 8 bases fitting TRBD1. After removal of 0 bases from V and 4 bases from J, the junction contained 10 bases not matched to a gene. The CDR3 has 18 amino acids. CDR1 and CDR2 (germline): LNHDA, SQIVND (reference sequence). CDR3 residues: CASSIDSAGGAGNEKLFF. The CDR3 DNA reads as TGTGCCAGTAGTATAGATTCGGCAGGGGGCGCGGGTAATGAAAAACTGTTTTTT.

The rearrangement links TRBV18 to TRBJ1-6; D remains ambiguous. Per the germline V gene, CDR1 is KGHSH and CDR2 is LQKENI. V lost 1 base and J 5 bases, leaving 12 bases between the germline ends. The CDR3 covers 16 residues. CDR3 residues: CASSPRHPSDNSPLHF. Here the CDR3 DNA reads TGTGCCAGCTCACCACGGCACCCATCCGATAATTCACCCCTCCACTTT.

Remarks on this clone: One end of the junction fails to match germline, which may point to a read error. V is TRBV7-7 and J is TRBJ2-5; a possible D gene is TRBD2 (5 bases). Looked up from germline, CDR1 is SSHAT and CDR2 is FNYEAQ (reference sequence). The CDR3 has 14 amino acids. CDR3: CASSLRTAGETQYF. The CDR3 coding sequence is TGTGCTAGCAGCCTCCGGACCGCGGGAGAGACCCAGTACTTC.

This clone showed up just once. This chain uses TRBV4-1 with TRBJ2-7; D unresolved. This CDR3 region has 15 residues. V lost 2 bases, J lost 0 bases, and 11 bases lay in between. Germline CDR1 MGHRA, CDR2 YSYEKL. DNA of the CDR3: TGCGCCAGCAGCCAAACGGGTTCGGGCTCCTACGAGCAGTACTTC. Encoded protein: CASSQTGSGSYEQYF.